The clone carrying this T cell receptor beta chain came up many times. Its matching antigen is unknown. Unique molecular identifier tags were affixed to discrete cDNA molecules. From the 5' RACE reads, TCRdb called clonotypes with MiXCR, one entry per CDR3 protein. This table holds around 58,000 distinct CDR3 sequences, 4% to 5.5% found once. The data derive from a study of early T cells in non-severe SARS-CoV-2 infection. Across the study: Chains from this unsorted whole-blood bulk RNA could not be paired. Whole-study findings and limits: The study's VDJdb matching favored anti-spike CD8 responses and missed private and CD4 specificities.

Sequenced: whole blood. The TCR comes from an adult who was a healthcare worker with PCR-confirmed SARS-CoV-2 infection or an uninfected control (not recorded which).

The CDR3 is CASSPSGSTGELFF. CDR3 nucleotides: TGTGCCAGCAGTCCTTCAGGTTCCACCGGGGAGCTGTTTTTT. This sequence joins TRBV28 and TRBJ2-2; D gene ambiguous. Trimming pared 5 bases from V and 4 bases from J, leaving 11 bases between. CDR3 length equals 14 residues. The V gene's germline CDR1 is MDHEN and CDR2 SYDVKM.